In its sample, the clone carrying this T cell receptor (beta chain) was seen once. The entry originates in a study of blood T cell repertoires in COVID-19. Study-wide context: Sites in the United States, Italy and Spain provided acute and convalescent COVID-19 samples. T cells, B-cell-depleted T cells, or PBMCs supplied cDNA or gDNA.

Original handling: Nucleated cell counts were estimated from reference gene primer amplification. Assay: immunoSEQ multiplex PCR; the TCRdb copy retains only in-frame clones and omits some. The D gene and trimming were derived from the DNA, and the V and J assignments and clone size from that table. The table lists several thousand clones, roughly 88% of them singletons. The V gene lost 6 bases and the J gene lost 1 base, with 12 bases spanning the gap. CDR3 size: 15 residues. CDR1 is LNHDA and CDR2 is SQIVND in the germline V gene (reference sequence). The chain combines TRBV19 with TRBJ2-2; TRBD1 is a possible D gene (6 bases). The receptor was derived from a human donor with active COVID-19. The donor label of this sample is uncertain. The sample was peripheral blood. The DNA of the CDR3 is TGTGCCAGTAGAGACAGGAGTAAGAACACCGGGGAGCTGTTTTTT. This codes for CASRDRSKNTGELFF.